These 4 T cell receptor beta chains were sequenced from one sample in a study of T-cell memory formation after mild COVID-19. One entry per CDR3 protein results from TCRdb running MiXCR on the 5' RACE reads. This table has about 130,000 distinct CDR3 sequences, under 30% appearing once. The sample taken for sequencing was PBMCs or a T cell subset sorted from them (not recorded which). The receptors stem from an adult woman who had mild COVID-19 (a few samples of this study predate the infection). Cell type and time point are not known.

The chain couples TRBV3-1 to TRBJ2-1; D is unresolved. Germline loops: CDR1 LGHDT, CDR2 YNNKEL (reference sequence). V gave up 2 bases and J gave up 4 bases, with 6 bases separating them. This CDR3 is built from 13 residues. CDR3 nucleotides: TGTGCCAGCAGCCAACCCCCGTACAATGAGCAGTTCTTC. Translation: CASSQPPYNEQFF.

This clonotype was recorded a few times. V usage is TRBV2 and J usage is TRBJ1-4; 7 bases line up with TRBD1. CDR3 length equals 17 residues. CDR1 is SNHLY and CDR2 is FYNNEI in the germline V gene. V was pared by 5 bases and J by 4 bases, with 13 bases of the junction left unmatched. CDR3 sequence reads: CASSSGTVYLDNEKLFF. Written as DNA, the CDR3 is TGTGCCAGCAGTTCCGGGACAGTTTATTTGGATAATGAAAAACTGTTTTTT.

V is TRBV5-1 and J is TRBJ1-2, with D uncertain. This CDR3 comprises 13 residues. Germline V lookup: CDR1 SGHRS, CDR2 YFSETQ. Trimming took 0 bases from V and 0 from J, leaving 3 bases between them. The CDR3 region is CASSLGANYGYTF. In nucleotides, the CDR3 is TGCGCCAGCAGCTTGGGTGCTAACTATGGCTACACCTTC.

This clonotype showed up just once. The rearrangement joins TRBV24-1 to TRBJ2-5; TRBD1 aligns across 10 bases. Losses at the gene ends were 7 bases for V and 5 bases for J; bases not matched to a gene: 3. CDR1 is KGHDR, CDR2 SFDVKD, per germline. The CDR3 extends over 13 amino acids. CDR3 in amino acids: CATRDRGQETQYF. CDR3 sequence (DNA): TGTGCCACCAGAGACAGGGGGCAGGAGACCCAGTACTTC.